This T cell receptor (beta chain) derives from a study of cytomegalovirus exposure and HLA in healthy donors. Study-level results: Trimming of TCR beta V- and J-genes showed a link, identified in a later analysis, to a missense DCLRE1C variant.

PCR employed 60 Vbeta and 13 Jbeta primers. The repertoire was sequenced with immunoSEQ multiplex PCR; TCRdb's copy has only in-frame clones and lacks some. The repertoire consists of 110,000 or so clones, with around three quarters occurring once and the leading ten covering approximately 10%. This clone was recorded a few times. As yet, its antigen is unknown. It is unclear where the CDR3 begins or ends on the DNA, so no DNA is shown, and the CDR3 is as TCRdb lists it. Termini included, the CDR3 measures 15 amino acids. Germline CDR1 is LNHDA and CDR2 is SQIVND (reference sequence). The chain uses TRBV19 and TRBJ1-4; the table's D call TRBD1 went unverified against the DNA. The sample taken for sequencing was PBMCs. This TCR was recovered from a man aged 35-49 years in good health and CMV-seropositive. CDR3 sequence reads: CASTSDRLSNEKLFF.